The next 8 T cell receptor beta chains were all read from a single sample in a study of blood T cell repertoires in COVID-19. Assay used: immunoSEQ multiplex PCR; TCRdb lists only in-frame clones, some missing. The sample yields about 170,000 clones, approximately 91% seen once. The sample consisted of PBMCs or T cells enriched from blood (not recorded which). These receptors were taken from a woman under 30 who had recovered from COVID-19.

The chain recombines TRBV27 with TRBJ1-2; D remains unclear. Germline lookup yields CDR1 MNHEY and CDR2 SMNVEV (reference sequence). The CDR3 is made up of 14 amino acids. Between the trimmed V and J ends, which lost 5 bases and 2 bases, there was a span of 12 bases. Here the CDR3 reads CASSTRTGNYGYTF. CDR3 nucleotides: TGTGCCAGCAGTACCAGGACGGGGAACTATGGCTACACCTTC.

This clone has only one observation. The genes are TRBV4-3 and TRBJ2-6, with D possibly being TRBD1 (5 bases). This CDR3 is 15 amino acids long. Germline V gene data show CDR1 as LGHNA and CDR2 as YSLEER. V shed 1 base and J shed 2 bases, with 6 bases lying between them. The CDR3 loop reads CASSQGGTGANVLTF. The CDR3 DNA is TGCGCCAGCAGCCAAGGGGGCACTGGGGCCAACGTCCTGACTTTC.

This rearrangement joins TRBV29-1 to TRBJ2-1; 14 positions match TRBD2. Germline V CDR1 and CDR2: SQVTM, ANQGSEA. The trim removed 3 bases at V and 1 base at J, leaving 2 bases unmatched. The CDR3 covers 16 residues. Here the CDR3 DNA reads TGCAGCGTTGACGGGACTAGCGGGAGTTCCTACAATGAGCAGTTCTTC. Amino acids: CSVDGTSGSSYNEQFF.

V is TRBV19 and J is TRBJ2-2, with 7 nucleotides matching TRBD1. This CDR3 is 16 amino acids long. Germline V lookup: CDR1 LNHDA, CDR2 SQIVND (reference sequence). J lost 4 bases, V lost 4 bases, and 9 bases had no gene match. The CDR3 DNA reads TGTGCCAGTAGTACCAAAGGGGGACAGACCACCGGGGAGCTGTTTTTT. Translating gives CASSTKGGQTTGELFF.

This chain links TRBV28 with TRBJ1-2, with TRBD1 matching 7 bases. Trimming took 5 bases from V and 8 from J; bases not matched to a gene: 14. Germline V gene sequence: CDR1 MDHEN, CDR2 SYDVKM. The CDR3 totals 15 residues. CDR3 sequence reads: CASSQRGGFYGGYTF. For the CDR3, the DNA is TGTGCCAGCAGTCAAAGAGGGGGCTTCTATGGAGGCTACACCTTC.

The rearrangement joins TRBV2 to TRBJ2-3; D remains ambiguous. The CDR3 is made up of 12 amino acids. CDR1 is SNHLY, CDR2 FYNNEI, per germline. V gave up 6 bases and J gave up 2 bases, with 6 bases separating them. CDR3: CASSATTDTQYF. For the CDR3, the DNA is TGTGCCAGCAGCGCTACCACAGATACGCAGTATTTT.

J is TRBJ2-3 and V is TRBV5-4, with TRBD2 matching 8 bases. V gave up 4 bases and J gave up 5 bases; unmatched junction bases: 12. CDR3 length: 16 amino acids. Germline V gives CDR1 SGHNT, CDR2 YYREEE (reference sequence). DNA of the CDR3: TGTGCCAGCAGCGGCGGAGGGGCGGGAGGTCTAGATACGCAGTATTTT. Protein sequence: CASSGGGAGGLDTQYF. Supplemented by reference TRBV5-4 and TRBJ2-3, the full variable domain reads ETGVTQSPTHLIKTRGQQVTLRCSSQSGHNTVSWYQQALGQGPQFIFQYYREEENGRGNFPPRFSGLQFPNYSSELNVNALELDDSALYLCASSGGGAGGLDTQYFGPGTRLTVL.

The V and J genes are TRBV27 and TRBJ2-7; 14 bases are a match to TRBD2. CDR1 and CDR2 (germline): MNHEY, SMNVEV (reference sequence). The CDR3 has 13 amino acids. Trimming took 8 bases from V and 3 from J; bases not matched to a gene: 0. This CDR3 is CASGLAGGYEQYF. The CDR3 nucleotides read TGTGCCAGCGGACTAGCGGGAGGCTACGAGCAGTACTTC.